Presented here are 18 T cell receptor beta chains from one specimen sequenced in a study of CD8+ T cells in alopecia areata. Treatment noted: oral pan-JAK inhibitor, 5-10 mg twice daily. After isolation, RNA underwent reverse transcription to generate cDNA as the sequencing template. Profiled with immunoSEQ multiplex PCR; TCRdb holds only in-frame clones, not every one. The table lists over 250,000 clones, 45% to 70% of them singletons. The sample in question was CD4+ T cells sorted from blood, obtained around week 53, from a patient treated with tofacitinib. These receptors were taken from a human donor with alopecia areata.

The CDR3 sequence: CASSPPGHSEQYF. The CDR3 bases are TGTGCCAGCAGCCCCCCAGGACACTCCGAGCAGTACTTC. The chain recombines TRBV9 with TRBJ2-7, with a weak D call TRBD1 (5 bases). The CDR3 sequence is 13 residues long. In germline, CDR1 is SGDLS, CDR2 YYNGEE. V was pared by 4 bases and J by 6 bases, with 14 bases between.

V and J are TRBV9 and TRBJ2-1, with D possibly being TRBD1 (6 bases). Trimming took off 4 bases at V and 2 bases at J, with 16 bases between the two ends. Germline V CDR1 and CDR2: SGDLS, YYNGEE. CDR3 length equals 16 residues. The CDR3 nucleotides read TGTGCCAGCAGCTCTCCCCCCGGGACAACCTACAATGAGCAGTTCTTC. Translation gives CASSSPPGTTYNEQFF.

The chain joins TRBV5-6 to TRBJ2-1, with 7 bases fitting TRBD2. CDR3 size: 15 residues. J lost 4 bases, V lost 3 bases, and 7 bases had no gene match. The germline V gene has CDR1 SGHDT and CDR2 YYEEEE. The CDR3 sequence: CASSSQRGLYNEQFF. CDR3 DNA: TGTGCCAGCAGCTCGCAGCGGGGACTTTACAATGAGCAGTTCTTC.

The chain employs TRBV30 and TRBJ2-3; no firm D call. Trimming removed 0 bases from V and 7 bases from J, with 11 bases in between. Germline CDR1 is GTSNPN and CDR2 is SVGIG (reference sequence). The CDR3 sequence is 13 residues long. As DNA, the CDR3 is TGTGCCTGGAGTGTAGCTCAGCAGAATACGCAGTATTTT. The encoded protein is CAWSVAQQNTQYF.

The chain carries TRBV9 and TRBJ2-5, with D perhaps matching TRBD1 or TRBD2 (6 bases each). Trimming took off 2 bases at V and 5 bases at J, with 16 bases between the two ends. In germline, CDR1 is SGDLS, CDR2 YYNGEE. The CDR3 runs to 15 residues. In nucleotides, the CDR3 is TGTGCCAGCAGCGTGAGCAGCGTGGGGGGCGAGACCCAGTACTTC. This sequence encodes CASSVSSVGGETQYF.

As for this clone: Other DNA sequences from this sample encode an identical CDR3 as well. The CDR3 coding sequence is TGTGCCTGGAGTGGGACGGCCTATGGCTACACCTTC. Translation: CAWSGTAYGYTF. The chain is built from TRBV30 and TRBJ1-2; unclear D gene. Germline V lookup: CDR1 GTSNPN, CDR2 SVGIG (reference sequence). V lost 1 base to trimming and J lost 4 bases, with 7 bases between them. This CDR3 has 12 amino acids.

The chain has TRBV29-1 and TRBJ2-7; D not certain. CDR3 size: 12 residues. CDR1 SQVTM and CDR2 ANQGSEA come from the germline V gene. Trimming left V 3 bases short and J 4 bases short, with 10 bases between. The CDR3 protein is CSVESGPYEQYF. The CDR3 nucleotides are TGCAGCGTTGAGTCAGGCCCGTACGAGCAGTACTTC.

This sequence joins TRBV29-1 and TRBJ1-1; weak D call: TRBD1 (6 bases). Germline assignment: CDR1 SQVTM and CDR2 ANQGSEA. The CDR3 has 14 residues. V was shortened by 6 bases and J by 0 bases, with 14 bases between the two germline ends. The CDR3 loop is CSVDDRTLNTEAFF. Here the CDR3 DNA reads TGCAGCGTAGATGACAGGACCTTGAACACTGAAGCTTTCTTT. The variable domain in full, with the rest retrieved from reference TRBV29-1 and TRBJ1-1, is SAVISQKPSRDICQRGTSLTIQCQVDSQVTMMFWYRQQPGQSLTLIATANQGSEATYESGFVIDKFPISRPNLTFSTLTVSNMSPEDSSIYLCSVDDRTLNTEAFFGQGTRLTVV.

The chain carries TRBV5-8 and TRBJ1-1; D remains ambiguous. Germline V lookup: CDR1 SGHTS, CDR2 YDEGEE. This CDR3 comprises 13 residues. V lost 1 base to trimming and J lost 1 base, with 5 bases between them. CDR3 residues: CASSLIENTEAFF. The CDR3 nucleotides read TGTGCCAGCAGCTTGATAGAGAACACTGAAGCTTTCTTT.

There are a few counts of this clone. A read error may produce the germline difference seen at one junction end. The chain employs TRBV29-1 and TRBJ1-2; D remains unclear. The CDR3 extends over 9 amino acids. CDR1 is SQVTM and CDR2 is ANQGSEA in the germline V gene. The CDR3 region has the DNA TGCAGCGTTGAACCAACGGGCCTCTTC. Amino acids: CSVEPTGLF.

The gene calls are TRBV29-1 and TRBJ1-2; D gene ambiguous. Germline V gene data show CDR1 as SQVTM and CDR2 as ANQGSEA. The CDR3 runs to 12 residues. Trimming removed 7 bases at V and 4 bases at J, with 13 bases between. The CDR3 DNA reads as TGCAGCGCGGCAAGGGAGGCCTATGGCTACACCTTC. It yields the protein CSAAREAYGYTF.

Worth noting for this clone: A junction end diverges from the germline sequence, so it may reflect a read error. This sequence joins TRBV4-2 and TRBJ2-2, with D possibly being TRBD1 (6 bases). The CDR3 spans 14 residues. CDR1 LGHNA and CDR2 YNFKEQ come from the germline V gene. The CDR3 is CASTGTPNIGELFF. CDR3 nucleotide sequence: TGTGCCAGCACTGGGACACCTAACATCGGGGAGCTGTTTTTT.

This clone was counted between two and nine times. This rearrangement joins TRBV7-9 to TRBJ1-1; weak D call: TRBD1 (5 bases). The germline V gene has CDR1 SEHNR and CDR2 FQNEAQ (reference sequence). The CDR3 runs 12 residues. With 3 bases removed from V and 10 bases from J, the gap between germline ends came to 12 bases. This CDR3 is CASSLGEGPAFF. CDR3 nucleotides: TGTGCCAGCAGCTTGGGAGAGGGACCAGCTTTCTTT.

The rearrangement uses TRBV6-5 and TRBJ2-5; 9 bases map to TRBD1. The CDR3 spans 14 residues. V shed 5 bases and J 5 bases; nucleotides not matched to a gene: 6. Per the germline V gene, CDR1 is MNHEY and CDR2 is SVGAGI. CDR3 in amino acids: CASSRTQGAETQYF. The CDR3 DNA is TGTGCCAGCAGTCGCACACAGGGGGCTGAGACCCAGTACTTC.

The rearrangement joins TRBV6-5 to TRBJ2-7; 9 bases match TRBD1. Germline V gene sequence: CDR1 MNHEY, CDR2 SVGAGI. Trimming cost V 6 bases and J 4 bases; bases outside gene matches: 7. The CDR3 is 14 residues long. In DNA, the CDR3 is TGTGCCAGCAGCAACAGGGGGCTGGGATACGAGCAGTACTTC. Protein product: CASSNRGLGYEQYF.

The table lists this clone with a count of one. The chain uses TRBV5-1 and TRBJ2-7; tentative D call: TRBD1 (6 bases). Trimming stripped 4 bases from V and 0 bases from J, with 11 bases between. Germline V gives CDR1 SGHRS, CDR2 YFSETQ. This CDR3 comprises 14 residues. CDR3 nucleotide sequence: TGCGCCAGCAGCAAAACAGGGAGCTCCTACGAGCAGTACTTC. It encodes CASSKTGSSYEQYF.

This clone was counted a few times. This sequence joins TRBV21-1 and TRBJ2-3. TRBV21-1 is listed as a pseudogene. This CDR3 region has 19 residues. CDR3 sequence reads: CASSKEPPSGGLITDTQYF. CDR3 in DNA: TGTGCCAGCAGCAAAGAACCCCCTAGTGGGGGGCTAATTACAGATACGCAGTATTTT.

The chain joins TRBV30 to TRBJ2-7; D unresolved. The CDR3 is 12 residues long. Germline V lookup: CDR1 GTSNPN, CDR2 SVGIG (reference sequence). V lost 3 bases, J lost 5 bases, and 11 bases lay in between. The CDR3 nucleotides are TGTGCCTGGAGCTTCCCTGGGGACGAGCAGTACTTC. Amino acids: CAWSFPGDEQYF.